This T cell receptor beta chain was identified during a study of blood T cell repertoires in COVID-19. At the level of the study: Both acute and convalescent COVID-19 samples were obtained from the United States, Italy and Spain. PBMCs, B-cell-depleted T cells, or T cells were the source of the cDNA or gDNA that made up the material.

In the original workflow: Estimates of nucleated cell counts were drawn from the amplification of reference gene primers. Some clones are missing from TCRdb's copy, which holds only in-frame ones; the method was immunoSEQ multiplex PCR. D and trimming come from the DNA, and the V and J calls and clone size come from that table. Of about 64,000 clones in the sample, approximately 91% were seen once. Trimming at V came to 2 bases and at J to 4 bases, leaving 7 bases not matched to a gene. Germline assignment: CDR1 SNHLY and CDR2 FYNNEI. The CDR3 consists of 15 residues. The sequenced sample consisted of peripheral blood. This receptor was identified in a man aged 65 to 85 with acute or convalescent COVID-19. The chain joins TRBV2 to TRBJ1-2, with 7 positions matching TRBD1. Here the CDR3 reads CASSESLTGPYGYTF. Here the CDR3 DNA reads TGTGCCAGCAGTGAATCCCTGACAGGGCCCTATGGCTACACCTTC. The entire variable domain, with the rest obtained from reference TRBV2 and TRBJ1-2, is as follows: EPEVTQTPSHQVTQMGQEVILRCVPISNHLYFYWYRQILGQKVEFLVSFYNNEISEKSEIFDDQFSVERPDGSNFTLKIRSTKLEDSAMYFCASSESLTGPYGYTFGSGTRLTVV.